Below are 2 T cell receptor beta chains sequenced from a single sample in a study of blood T cell repertoires in COVID-19. Generated by immunoSEQ multiplex PCR, the TCRdb table keeps only in-frame clones and is missing some. In the table there are approximately 150,000 clones, approximately 81% of which are singletons. Sequencing was carried out using peripheral blood. These receptors were taken from a man in his forties with acute or convalescent COVID-19.

The gene calls are TRBV3-1 (or the pseudogene TRBV3-2) and TRBJ1-2; D may be TRBD1 (6 bases). The CDR3 extends over 16 amino acids. From germline, CDR1 is LGHDT and CDR2 YNNKEL (reference sequence). Trimming took 0 bases from V and 5 from J, leaving 16 bases between them. The CDR3, as DNA: TGTGCCAGCAGCCAAGAACGCAGGACAGCCCGGTATGGCTACACCTTC. The encoded protein is CASSQERRTARYGYTF.

V and J are TRBV2 and TRBJ1-2, with TRBD1 identical over 8 bases. From germline, CDR1 is SNHLY and CDR2 FYNNEI. The CDR3 sequence is 12 residues long. V lost 6 bases and J lost 7; bases outside the gene matches: 4. The CDR3 protein is CASRVDRVGYTF. As DNA, the CDR3 is TGTGCCAGCAGAGTGGACAGGGTTGGCTACACCTTC.